These T cell receptor beta chains were read from a single sample in a study of T cells in Graves' hyperthyroidism and ophthalmopathy. TCRdb processed the multiplex PCR reads anew with MiXCR; each CDR3 protein has one entry. The sample lists about 570,000 distinct CDR3 sequences; roughly 46% were seen once. Material for sequencing was peripheral blood or thyroid tissue (not recorded which). These receptors all stem from an adult woman with Graves' disease, either hyperthyroidism or ophthalmopathy (not recorded which). CDR3s include the opening cysteine and the closing phenylalanine or tryptophan. D genes are given only for firm matches. A clone size is listed for some rows: how often the clone was seen (once, few, many), or a class if it is expanded.

d_call	clone_size	v_call	j_call	cdr3_nt	cdr3_aa
-	once	TRBV7-2	TRBJ1-1	TGTGCCAGCAGCCGGGGTGACGGGGCTTTCTTT	CASSRGDGAFF
-	-	TRBV5-1	TRBJ1-4	TGCGCCAGCAGCTTGGACGGGACTGTTGAAAAACTGTTTTTT	CASSLDGTVEKLFF
-	few	TRBV27	TRBJ2-6	TGTGCCAGCAGTTTGGCCCAGTCTGGGGCCAACGTCCTGACTTTC	CASSLAQSGANVLTF
TRBD1	many	TRBV6-6	TRBJ1-5	TGTGCCAGCAGTACCAAGGCCGACAGGGCGAGGGGTCAGCCCCAGCATTTT	CASSTKADRARGQPQHF
TRBD2	-	TRBV4-1	TRBJ2-5	TGCGCCAGCAGCCTTGACCGACTAGCGGAGACCCAGTACTTC	CASSLDRLAETQYF
-	many	TRBV5-4	TRBJ2-5	TGTGCCAGCAGCTTGCGGGCAGAGGAGACCCAGTACTTC	CASSLRAEETQYF
-	many	TRBV25-1	TRBJ1-6	TGTGCCAGCAGTGAGGGTTTAAATTCACCCCTCCACTTT	CASSEGLNSPLHF
-	-	TRBV7-6	TRBJ1-3	TGTGCCAGCAGCTCGGGGCCAGGGTACAGCTCTGGAAACACCATATATTTT	CASSSGPGYSSGNTIYF
-	-	TRBV19	TRBJ1-1	TGTGCCAGTAGTATTGCCCGGGATATGGAAGCTTTCTTT	CASSIARDMEAFF
TRBD1	-	TRBV3-1	TRBJ1-3	TGTGCCAGCAGCCAAGGTCCCGGACAGGGAGCCTCTGGAAACACCATATATTTT	CASSQGPGQGASGNTIYF
-	many	TRBV29-1	TRBJ2-7	TGCAGCGTTGGGGAGTGGGACGAGCAGTACTTC	CSVGEWDEQYF
TRBD2	-	TRBV20-1	TRBJ2-1	TGCAGTGCTCGGGGGGGACTGCTAACGAATGAGCAGTTCTTC	CSARGGLLTNEQFF
-	-	TRBV20-1	TRBJ1-2	TGCAGTGCTAGACTCGCGGGCTATGGCTACACCTTC	CSARLAGYGYTF
-	few	TRBV29-1	TRBJ1-2	TGCAGCGTTGACGCATGGGGGTATGGCTACACCTTC	CSVDAWGYGYTF
-	few	TRBV14	TRBJ2-2	TGTGCCAGCAGCCAACCGCGATCAGGGGAGCTGTTTTTT	CASSQPRSGELFF
TRBD1	many	TRBV4-1	TRBJ2-7	TGCGCCAGCAGCCACCCGGGACAGCGTACCTACGAGCAGTACTTC	CASSHPGQRTYEQYF
TRBD1	-	TRBV13	TRBJ1-4	TGCGCCAGCAGCGCAGGGACAGCCCCGAATGAAAAACTGTTTTTT	CASSAGTAPNEKLFF
-	once	TRBV4-1	TRBJ1-2	TGTGCCAGCAGCCAAGGACGGTCGAGCACCTTC	CASSQGRSSTF
-	-	TRBV10-3	TRBJ1-5	TGTGCCATCAGTAAGGCGGATAGCAATCAGCCCCAGCATTTT	CAISKADSNQPQHF
-	many	TRBV12-3/TRBV12-4	TRBJ2-2	TGTGCCAGCAGTTTGGGGGGGCTCCCAGGCGGGGAGCTGTTTTTT	CASSLGGLPGGELFF
-	once	TRBV9	TRBJ2-7	TGTGCCAGCAGCGGATCCCGGGACACGGGGACCCTCGGCGAGCAGTACTTC	CASSGSRDTGTLGEQYF
-	few	TRBV15	TRBJ1-6	TGTGCCACCAGCAGGGTAGGGGATTCACCCCTCCACTTT	CATSRVGDSPLHF
-	many	TRBV20-1	TRBJ1-2	TGCAGTGCTAGCGAGGCCCCCGAAGGCTATCGCTACACCTTC	CSASEAPEGYRYTF
-	many	TRBV4-1	TRBJ1-5	TGCGCCAGCAGCCAAGCAGGGGAAGGTCAGCCCCAGCATTTT	CASSQAGEGQPQHF
TRBD1	many	TRBV15	TRBJ2-7	TGTGCCACCAGCAGATACCCAAGGACAGGGGTTGGGGTGCGGGACGAGCAGTACTTC	CATSRYPRTGVGVRDEQYF
-	many	TRBV12-3/TRBV12-4	TRBJ1-1	TGTGCCAGCAGTTTACCCAGCGAGATGAACACTGAAGCTTTCTTT	CASSLPSEMNTEAFF
-	-	TRBV7-6	TRBJ2-7	TGTGCCAGCAGCTTAGTACCCGGAGGACTACTTAATGGAAGTCCCTACGAGCAGTACTTC	CASSLVPGGLLNGSPYEQYF
-	few	TRBV4-2	TRBJ2-2	TGTGCCAGCAGCCAAGGGCTGCGCGCGAACACCGGGGAGCTGTTTTTT	CASSQGLRANTGELFF
-	few	TRBV28	TRBJ1-6	TGTGCCAGCAGTGGGGGCTTGGGTAATTCACCCCTCCACTTT	CASSGGLGNSPLHF
TRBD1	-	TRBV7-9	TRBJ2-5	TGTGCCAGCAGCCGGACCGGGACAGGGTTCCGGGAGACCCAGTACTTC	CASSRTGTGFRETQYF
-	-	TRBV9	TRBJ1-2	TGTGCCAGCAGCGTCGAAGGGGTTGGGAACTATGGCTACACCTTC	CASSVEGVGNYGYTF
-	many	TRBV29-1	TRBJ1-2	TGCAGCGTTGAAGGACAGTTAGCTAACTATGGCTACACCTTC	CSVEGQLANYGYTF
-	many	TRBV7-3	TRBJ2-2	TGTGCCAGCAGCTCACCCGGGGCCGGGACCGGGGAGCTGTTTTTT	CASSSPGAGTGELFF
-	many	TRBV7-8	TRBJ1-3	TGTGCCAGCAGCTTAGTTCTTTTGCGTCCGGGGCCTGGAAACACCATATATTTT	CASSLVLLRPGPGNTIYF
TRBD2	-	TRBV15	TRBJ2-3	TGTGCCACCAGCCTCGGGGGACTAGCGGGAGACGTAGATACGCAGTATTTT	CATSLGGLAGDVDTQYF
-	-	TRBV20-1	TRBJ2-1	TGCAGTGCTAGTCGATCCATCCCGCCCAATGAGCAGTTCTTC	CSASRSIPPNEQFF
-	-	TRBV15	TRBJ1-2	TGTGCCACCAGCAGAGACAACCGGCCGGTATCAGACTATGGCTACACCTTC	CATSRDNRPVSDYGYTF
-	-	TRBV2	TRBJ1-1	TGTGCCAGCAGGGGGAAGAACACTGAAGCTTTCTTT	CASRGKNTEAFF
TRBD2	-	TRBV10-3	TRBJ2-5	TGTGCCAGCAGACGACTAGCCTGGGAGACCCAGTACTTC	CASRRLAWETQYF
-	many	TRBV5-1	TRBJ2-7	TGCGCCAGCAGCTCAGTCTCGAGCTCCTACGAGCAGTACTTC	CASSSVSSSYEQYF
-	-	TRBV5-1	TRBJ2-5	TGCGCCAGCAGTAACGGGGCCCAGTACTTC	CASSNGAQYF
-	many	TRBV5-1	TRBJ2-3	TGCGCCAGCAGCCCCCCTGCAGATACGCAGTATTTT	CASSPPADTQYF
-	-	TRBV7-9	TRBJ1-2	TGTGCCAGCAATAAGAACAGGGACGGCTACACCTTC	CASNKNRDGYTF
-	few	TRBV9	TRBJ2-5	TGTGCCAGCAGCGTAGGCGGGACCCAGTACTTC	CASSVGGTQYF
TRBD1	-	TRBV7-9	TRBJ2-5	TGTGCCAGCAGATCGGGGCCTGAGACAGGGGTCCAAGAGACCCAGTACTTC	CASRSGPETGVQETQYF
TRBD1	-	TRBV25-1	TRBJ2-5	TGTGCCAGCAGTGGCAACAGGGGGCAACTCCAAGAGACCCAGTACTTC	CASSGNRGQLQETQYF
-	few	TRBV10-3	TRBJ1-1	TGTGCCATCAGTGAGAATGGGGGAAGCGCTTTCTTT	CAISENGGSAFF
-	-	TRBV6-1	TRBJ1-4	TGTGCCAGCAGGCCCCCGGGAACGAGGCGAAAACTGTTTTTT	CASRPPGTRRKLFF
TRBD1	-	TRBV2	TRBJ2-2	TGTGCCAGCAGTGGACAGGGGACCACCGGGGAGCTGTTTTTT	CASSGQGTTGELFF
TRBD1	-	TRBV5-6	TRBJ2-5	TGTGCCAGCAGCTTCGGGGCAGGGGGGACCCAGTACTTC	CASSFGAGGTQYF
-	few	TRBV7-9	TRBJ2-7	TGTGCCAGCAGCGACCAAAGGGGCTACGAGCAGTACTTC	CASSDQRGYEQYF
TRBD1	many	TRBV2	TRBJ1-1	TGTGCCAGCACCGCAACTACAGGGGGCGGCCGGCGTGCTTTCTTT	CASTATTGGGRRAFF